Listed below are T cell receptor beta chains from one sample, sequenced in a study of blood T cell repertoires in COVID-19. Sequencing was performed with immunoSEQ multiplex PCR; in TCRdb, only in-frame clones are kept and a portion is missing. The repertoire includes some 210,000 clones, approximately 89% of them detected once, and 4% to 5.5% sits in the top ten. The sample comprised peripheral blood. These receptors originate from a middle-aged woman with acute or convalescent COVID-19. The CDR3 runs from the conserved cysteine through the conserved F or W. D genes are given only for firm matches. Expanded clones get a size class; other rows say once, few or many, or leave the size out.

clone size,CDR3 length,V gene,D gene,J gene,CDR3 DNA,CDR3 protein
-,13,TRBV19,-,TRBJ1-6,TGTGCCAGTAGGACTGACAGGAATTCACCCCTCCACTTT,CASRTDRNSPLHF
-,13,TRBV12-3/TRBV12-4,-,TRBJ1-5,TGTGCCAGCAGTTTGGGGAGGGTTCAGCCCCAGCATTTT,CASSLGRVQPQHF
-,15,TRBV9,TRBD1,TRBJ1-3,TGTGCCAGCAGTAGACAGGGGGCAACGGGAAACACCATATATTTT,CASSRQGATGNTIYF
-,14,TRBV5-1,-,TRBJ1-5,TGCGCCAGCAGCTTGGATCCAAATGATCAGCCCCAGCATTTT,CASSLDPNDQPQHF
-,17,TRBV2,-,TRBJ1-5,TGTGCCAGCAGTGAAACTGGCGGGGGGCCGAGCAATCAGCCCCAGCATTTT,CASSETGGGPSNQPQHF
-,18,TRBV15,TRBD1,TRBJ1-1,TGTGCCACCAGCAGAGGGTCTTACAGGGGGCTCATGAACACTGAAGCTTTCTTT,CATSRGSYRGLMNTEAFF
-,18,TRBV7-8,-,TRBJ1-2,TGTGCCAGCAACTCGAGGGGTACAGGGAGACAGATAAACTATGGCTACACCTTC,CASNSRGTGRQINYGYTF
-,13,TRBV12-3/TRBV12-4,-,TRBJ1-6,TGTGCCAGCAGTAGGGGGTCGGATTCACCCCTCCACTTT,CASSRGSDSPLHF
once,15,TRBV27,TRBD2,TRBJ2-1,TGTGCCAGCTCGCCATGGCGGGGGGGTACAATGAGGCAGTTCTTC,CASSPWRGGTMRQFF
-,16,TRBV9,TRBD1,TRBJ1-2,TGTGCCAGCAGCTCGGGGACAGTCCGTACTAACTATGGCTACACCTTC,CASSSGTVRTNYGYTF
-,16,TRBV13,TRBD2,TRBJ2-2,TGTGCCAGCTCCCCAGGGCGGGGGGTCCTCACCGGGGAGCTGTTTTTT,CASSPGRGVLTGELFF
-,21,TRBV10-3,TRBD1,TRBJ2-1,TGTGCCATCAGTGGCGTTCTACGACCAAAGTCGACAGGGGGCGGAGTAAATGAGCAGTTCTTC,CAISGVLRPKSTGGGVNEQFF
-,15,TRBV4-2,-,TRBJ1-2,TGTGCCAGCAGCCCGGATGCATCAGAGGACTATGGCTACACCTTC,CASSPDASEDYGYTF
-,14,TRBV10-3,TRBD1,TRBJ2-5,TGTGCCATCAGTGAAACAGGGGGTCGGGAGACCCAGTACTTC,CAISETGGRETQYF
-,18,TRBV4-1,TRBD2,TRBJ2-2,TGCGCCAGCAGCCAGTTTCTCGCGGGGGGGCCGAACACCGGGGAGCTGTTTTTT,CASSQFLAGGPNTGELFF
-,15,TRBV19,-,TRBJ2-5,TGTGCCAGCAGGGGGGCACAGGGACGGGAAGAGACCCAGTACTTC,CASRGAQGREETQYF
-,19,TRBV9,TRBD2,TRBJ2-1,TGTGCCAGCAGCGGGCGGGCTGGTGGACTAGCGGGGGAGTACAATGAGCAGTTCTTC,CASSGRAGGLAGEYNEQFF
few,13,TRBV6-2/TRBV6-3,-,TRBJ1-3,TGTGCCAGCAGTTTCGTCTCTGGAAACACCATATATTTT,CASSFVSGNTIYF
-,17,TRBV7-3,-,TRBJ2-5,TGTGCCAGCAGCGTCGGGGGATCGCTTCGAATCCAAGAGACCCAGTACTTC,CASSVGGSLRIQETQYF
-,12,TRBV7-9,-,TRBJ2-2,TGTGCCAGCAGCCGGAACACCGGGGAGCTGTTTTTT,CASSRNTGELFF
-,16,TRBV6-1,TRBD1,TRBJ1-4,TGTGCCAGCAGTGCCAGACAGGGGAGAAGGGATGAAAAACTGTTTTTT,CASSARQGRRDEKLFF
-,16,TRBV7-2,-,TRBJ2-5,TGTGCCAGCAGCTTAACCATCGGGGGTGGCCAAGAGACCCAGTACTTC,CASSLTIGGGQETQYF
-,16,TRBV10-2,TRBD2,TRBJ2-3,TGCGCCAGCAGTGAGGCGGCTAGCGGGGGGACAGATACGCAGTATTTT,CASSEAASGGTDTQYF
-,20,TRBV3-1/TRBV3-2,TRBD1,TRBJ2-1,TGTGCCAGCAGCCAGGAGTACCGGGACAGGGGACCCTACTCCTACAATGAGCAGTTCTTC,CASSQEYRDRGPYSYNEQFF
once,14,TRBV10-3,-,TRBJ1-1,TGTGCCATCACCGCTCGGGAAGGTGGCACTGAAGCTTTCTTT,CAITAREGGTEAFF
-,15,TRBV7-8,TRBD1,TRBJ1-2,TGTGCCAGCAGCTTAGGTGGGGGACAGGGGACAGGCTACACCTTC,CASSLGGGQGTGYTF
-,14,TRBV7-9,TRBD2,TRBJ2-3,TGTGCCAGCAGCTCGGGGGGTTACACAGATACGCAGTATTTT,CASSSGGYTDTQYF
-,11,TRBV12-3/TRBV12-4,-,TRBJ2-1,TGTGCCAGCAGTTTCGGGAATGAGCAGTTCTTC,CASSFGNEQFF
-,14,TRBV11-3,-,TRBJ1-6,TGTGCCAGCAGCCTACAGGCCTATAATTCACCCCTCCACTTT,CASSLQAYNSPLHF
-,14,TRBV2,TRBD1,TRBJ1-4,TGTGCCAGCAGTGGAGGGGGCAGGGGAGGAGAACTGTTTTTT,CASSGGGRGGELFF
-,17,TRBV27,TRBD1,TRBJ2-6,TGTGCCACCCGAGGACAGGCCCTTTACTCTGGGGCCAACGTCCTGACTTTC,CATRGQALYSGANVLTF
-,14,TRBV2,-,TRBJ1-3,TGTGCCAGCAGCGACAGGACATCTGGAAACACCATATATTTT,CASSDRTSGNTIYF
few,14,TRBV12-5,TRBD2,TRBJ2-3,TGTGCTAGTGGGTCAGCGGGGGGCACAGATACGCAGTATTTT,CASGSAGGTDTQYF
-,16,TRBV18,-,TRBJ2-2,TGTGCCAGCTCACCACTCTCCGGGGTGGACACCGGGGAGCTGTTTTTT,CASSPLSGVDTGELFF
-,14,TRBV3-1/TRBV3-2,-,TRBJ1-5,TGTGCCAGCAGCCAAGGGTGGAGGGTCTACCCCCAGCATTTT,CASSQGWRVYPQHF
-,14,TRBV5-1,-,TRBJ2-3,TGCGCCAGCAGCTTGGGGGCGCAGACAGATACGCAGTATTTT,CASSLGAQTDTQYF
-,15,TRBV5-1,TRBD1,TRBJ1-4,TGCGCCAGCAGCTTGATAGGACAGGGTGGAGAAAAACTGTTTTTT,CASSLIGQGGEKLFF
-,13,TRBV24-1,TRBD2,TRBJ2-3,TGTGCCACCAGTGGGGAAGCGGGGAATACGCAGTATTTT,CATSGEAGNTQYF
-,14,TRBV2,-,TRBJ2-4,TGTGCCAGCAGTGAACGGCAGGTTAAAAACATTCAGTACTTC,CASSERQVKNIQYF
many,18,TRBV6-1,TRBD2,TRBJ2-2,TGTGCCAGCAGTGACTGGAGACGGAGGGCCTCGGGGGGCGGGGAGCTGTTTTTT,CASSDWRRRASGGGELFF
-,15,TRBV24-1,-,TRBJ2-4,TGTGCCACCACAGTTCAGGTAGAAGCCAAAAACATTCAGTACTTC,CATTVQVEAKNIQYF
-,17,TRBV28,-,TRBJ1-2,TGTGCCAGCAGTTCTCCAGGGGTCGCATCTACATACTATGGCTACACCTTC,CASSSPGVASTYYGYTF
-,15,TRBV9,TRBD1,TRBJ1-5,TGTGCCAGCAGCGAAACGACAGGGGGCGGTCAGCCCCAGCATTTT,CASSETTGGGQPQHF
-,14,TRBV2,-,TRBJ1-3,TGTGCCAGCAGTGACCCCAGGGGAGAGTACACCATATATTTT,CASSDPRGEYTIYF
-,16,TRBV10-3,-,TRBJ2-2,TGTGCCATCAGTGACCCCCTACCCACGAACACCGGGGAGCTGTTTTTT,CAISDPLPTNTGELFF
few,13,TRBV5-1,-,TRBJ2-6,TGCGCCAGCAGCTTCGGTGGGGCCAACGTCCTGACTTTC,CASSFGGANVLTF
-,14,TRBV3-1/TRBV3-2,TRBD2,TRBJ2-2,TGTGCCGTACATAGCGGGGCGAACACCGGGGAGCTGTTTTTT,CAVHSGANTGELFF
-,14,TRBV6-1,-,TRBJ2-5,TGTGCCAGCAGTGAATGGCAGACGGGGGAGACCCAGTACTTC,CASSEWQTGETQYF
-,15,TRBV11-2,-,TRBJ1-6,TGTGCCAGCAGCGCCCAAGGTGGTTCCGGAGAACCCCTCCACTTT,CASSAQGGSGEPLHF
-,12,TRBV5-5,-,TRBJ2-1,TGTGCCAGCAGCCGGCAGGGGAATGAGCAGTTCTTC,CASSRQGNEQFF
-,16,TRBV5-4,TRBD1,TRBJ1-1,TGTGCCAGCAGTCCAACCCTGGACAGGGCGAGGAGTGAAGCTTTCTTT,CASSPTLDRARSEAFF
-,14,TRBV2,-,TRBJ1-5,TGTGCCAGCAGCGCAGACACCAGCAATCAGCCCCAGCATTTT,CASSADTSNQPQHF
-,14,TRBV10-3,-,TRBJ1-2,TGTGCCATCAGTGAAACAGGGAAAATTGATGGCTACACCTTC,CAISETGKIDGYTF